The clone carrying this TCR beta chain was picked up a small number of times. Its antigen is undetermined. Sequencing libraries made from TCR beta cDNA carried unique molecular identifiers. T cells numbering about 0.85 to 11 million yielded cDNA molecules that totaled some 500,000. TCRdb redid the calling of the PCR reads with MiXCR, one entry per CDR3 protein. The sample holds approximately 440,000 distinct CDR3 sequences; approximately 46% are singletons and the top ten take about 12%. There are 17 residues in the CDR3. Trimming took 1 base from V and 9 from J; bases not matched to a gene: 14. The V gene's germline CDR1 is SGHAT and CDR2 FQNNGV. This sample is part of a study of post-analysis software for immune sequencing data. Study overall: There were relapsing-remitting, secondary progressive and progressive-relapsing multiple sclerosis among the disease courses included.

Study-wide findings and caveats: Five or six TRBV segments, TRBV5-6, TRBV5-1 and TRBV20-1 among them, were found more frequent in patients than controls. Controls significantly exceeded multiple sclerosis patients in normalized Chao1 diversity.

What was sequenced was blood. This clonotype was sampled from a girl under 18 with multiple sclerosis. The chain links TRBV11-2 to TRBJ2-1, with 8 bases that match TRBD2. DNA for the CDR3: TGTGCCAGCAGCTTAGGGTCAGCGGGAGTCCCTTTGGCTGAGCAGTTCTTC. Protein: CASSLGSAGVPLAEQFF. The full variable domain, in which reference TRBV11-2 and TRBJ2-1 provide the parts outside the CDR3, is EAGVAQSPRYKIIEKRQSVAFWCNPISGHATLYWYQQILGQGPKLLIQFQNNGVVDDSQLPKDRFSAERLKGVDSTLKIQPAKLEDSAVYLCASSLGSAGVPLAEQFFGPGTRLTVL.